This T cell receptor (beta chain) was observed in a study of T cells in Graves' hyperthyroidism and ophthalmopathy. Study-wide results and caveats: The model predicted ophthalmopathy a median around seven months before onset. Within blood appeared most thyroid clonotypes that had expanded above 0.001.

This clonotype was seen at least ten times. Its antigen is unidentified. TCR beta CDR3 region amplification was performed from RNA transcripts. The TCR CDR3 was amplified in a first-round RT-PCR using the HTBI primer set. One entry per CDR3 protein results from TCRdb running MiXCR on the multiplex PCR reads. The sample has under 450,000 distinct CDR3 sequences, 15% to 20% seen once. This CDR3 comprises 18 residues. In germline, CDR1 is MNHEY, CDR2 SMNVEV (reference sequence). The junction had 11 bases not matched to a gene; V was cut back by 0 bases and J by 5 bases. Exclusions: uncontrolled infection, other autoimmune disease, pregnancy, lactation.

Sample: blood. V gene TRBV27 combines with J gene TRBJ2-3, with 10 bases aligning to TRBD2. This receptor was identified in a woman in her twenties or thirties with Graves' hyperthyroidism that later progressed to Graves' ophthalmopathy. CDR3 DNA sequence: TGTGCCAGCAGTTTATCTTCATACGCTAGCGGGAGAAGAGATACGCAGTATTTT. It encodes CASSLSSYASGRRDTQYF.